Here is one T cell receptor beta chain with its context. The sample originates from a study of blood T cell repertoires in COVID-19. The CDR3 spans 18 residues. J was trimmed by 1 base and V by 5 bases; bases with no gene match: 10. Germline CDR1 and CDR2: LNHDA and SQIVND (reference sequence). Methods used by the authors: Amplified reference gene primers provided the basis for estimating nucleated cell counts. Libraries were prepared by immunoSEQ multiplex PCR; TCRdb keeps only in-frame clonotypes and omits some of them. That table supplies the V and J calls and clone size; D and trimming were determined from the DNA. The data contain roughly 380,000 clones, less than 90% of them singletons.

The specimen was PBMCs or T cells enriched from blood (not recorded which). The receptor was isolated from a woman in her thirties who had recovered from COVID-19. V gene TRBV19 combines with J gene TRBJ2-3; 12 nucleotides match TRBD2. CDR3 residues: CASSEASGRAGGTDTQYF. As DNA, the CDR3 is TGTGCCAGTAGTGAAGCTAGCGGGAGGGCCGGTGGCACAGATACGCAGTATTTT.